A selection of T cell receptor beta chains follows, all from one sample in a study of TIL therapy for anti-PD-1-resistant metastatic lung cancer. Produced via immunoSEQ multiplex PCR; TCRdb's table is partial and in-frame only. This table holds 55,000 or so clones, 75% to 85% found once. This material consisted of blood, taken at baseline. All receptors derive from a person between 25 and 80 years old with non-small cell lung cancer. The CDR3 runs from the conserved cysteine through the conserved F or W. A D gene is named only where the DNA matches it firmly. Size is omitted from some rows. Given values are once, few, many or a class for expanded clones.

TRBJ2-4,TRBV28,TRBD1,.,TGTGCCAGCAGTCGGACAGGGATACACATTCAGTACTTC,CASSRTGIHIQYF
TRBJ2-3,TRBV14,.,.,TGTGCCAGCAGCCAAGTCGGACTGGTGTGGGATACGCAGTATTTT,CASSQVGLVWDTQYF
TRBJ2-1,TRBV7-9,.,.,TGTGCCAGCAGCTTAGGGCAGGGCTCCTACAATGAGCAGTTCTTC,CASSLGQGSYNEQFF
TRBJ1-2,TRBV4-1,.,.,TGCGCCCGCAGCCGGGGTGCCGGGGGGGAGGGAGGCTACACCTTC,CARSRGAGGEGGYTF
TRBJ2-3,TRBV4-1,TRBD2,.,TGCGCCAGCAGCCTTCGCTCTCTAGCGGGAGTTTGGGATACGCAGTATTTT,CASSLRSLAGVWDTQYF
TRBJ2-5,TRBV20-1,.,.,TGCAGTGCTAGTCATACCCAAGAGACCCAGTACTTC,CSASHTQETQYF
TRBJ2-3,TRBV7-7,.,.,TGTGCTAGCAGCCAATCCCAACCGTCGGATACGCAGTATTTT,CASSQSQPSDTQYF
TRBJ2-1,TRBV7-6,.,.,TGTGCCAGCAGCTTAGACTTCCCAGGGGTGGGAGTGGATGAGCAGTTCTTC,CASSLDFPGVGVDEQFF
TRBJ2-7,TRBV5-4,.,.,TGTGCCAGCAGCTTGGGATACGAGCAGTACTTC,CASSLGYEQYF
TRBJ1-5,TRBV6-2/TRBV6-3,.,few,TGTGCCAGCAGTTACTGGGACAGCAATCAGCCCCAGCATTTT,CASSYWDSNQPQHF
TRBJ1-5,TRBV19,TRBD1,.,TGTGCCAGTAGTATCGATCAGGGGGCTGGAAGGTGGCCCCAGCATTTT,CASSIDQGAGRWPQHF
TRBJ1-1,TRBV12-3/TRBV12-4,.,.,TGTGCCAGCAGTTGGGGGGAGACTGAAGCTTTCTTT,CASSWGETEAFF
TRBJ1-2,TRBV7-2,.,.,TGTGCCAGCAGCTTAGGGAGGGTCTTGTATGGCTACACCTTC,CASSLGRVLYGYTF
TRBJ2-7,TRBV10-3,TRBD2,.,TGTGCCATCAGTGTACTCTTAGCGGGCGAGCAGTACTTC,CAISVLLAGEQYF
TRBJ1-5,TRBV28,.,.,TGTGCCAGCAGTTTAAATGGAGGACAGCCCCAGCATTTT,CASSLNGGQPQHF
TRBJ2-5,TRBV28,.,few,TGTGCCAGCAGTTTAGGGGAGACCCAGTACTTC,CASSLGETQYF
TRBJ2-3,TRBV9,TRBD2,.,TGTGCCAGCAGCGTAGGGACTAGCGGGGGTGAAAGGTATACGCAGTATTTT,CASSVGTSGGERYTQYF
TRBJ2-5,TRBV3-1/TRBV3-2,.,.,TGTGCCAGCAGCCAAGATAGGGGGACGGGGGGCGGTGTAGGGACCCAGTACTTC,CASSQDRGTGGGVGTQYF
TRBJ1-6,TRBV6-5,TRBD1,.,TGTGCCAGCAGTCCCGGGACAGGGGGTTTTTCACCCCTCCACTTT,CASSPGTGGFSPLHF
TRBJ1-2,TRBV14,.,.,TGTGCCAGCAGGCCCGGGGGGGCAGGCTATGGCTACACCTTC,CASRPGGAGYGYTF
TRBJ2-5,TRBV5-1,.,.,TGCGCCAGCAGCTTGGCCGCCCAAGAGACCCAGTACTTC,CASSLAAQETQYF
TRBJ1-1,TRBV4-1,.,.,TGCGCCAGCAGCCCTTGGACCGTGAACACTGAAGCTTTCTTT,CASSPWTVNTEAFF
TRBJ2-7,TRBV2,.,.,TGTGCCAGCCATGGGGCCGACTACGAGCAGTACTTC,CASHGADYEQYF
TRBJ2-1,TRBV28,TRBD2,.,TGTGCCAGCAGTCCCCCAAGGACTAGCGGGGCGATTGGTGAGCAGTTCTTC,CASSPPRTSGAIGEQFF
TRBJ1-4,TRBV5-1,.,.,TGCGCCAGCAGCTTGAACGTGGGGGGCGGTAGCGAAAAACTGTTTTTT,CASSLNVGGGSEKLFF
TRBJ2-1,TRBV11-1,.,.,TGTGCCAGCAGCTTAGCCATGGGCCAGACATATGAGCAGTTCTTC,CASSLAMGQTYEQFF
TRBJ2-4,TRBV5-4,TRBD1,.,TGTGCCAGCAGCAAAGGGGGACAGGGGGCCCTAGCCAAAAACATTCAGTACTTC,CASSKGGQGALAKNIQYF
TRBJ2-5,TRBV7-9,.,.,TGTGCCAGCAGCTTGGGGCCGGGAGAGACCCAGTACTTC,CASSLGPGETQYF
TRBJ1-1,TRBV20-1,.,.,TGCAGTGCTAGTGTTTTCGAGAACACTGAAGCTTTCTTT,CSASVFENTEAFF
TRBJ2-3,TRBV18,.,.,TGTGCCAGCTCACCGGCGAGGGATTATTCTAGCACAGATACGCAGTATTTT,CASSPARDYSSTDTQYF
TRBJ2-7,TRBV4-1,.,.,TGCGCCAGCAGCCAAGATCTCGGGGCCCTTAAAGTATACGAGCAGTACTTC,CASSQDLGALKVYEQYF
TRBJ2-2,TRBV5-1,.,.,TGCGCCAGCAGCCGAAGGACGGAAGGAACCGGGGAGCTGTTTTTT,CASSRRTEGTGELFF
TRBJ2-7,TRBV28,TRBD2,.,TGTGCCAGCAGTTTAAGGGGACTAGCAAGGCACGAGCAGTACTTC,CASSLRGLARHEQYF
TRBJ2-7,TRBV12-3/TRBV12-4,.,.,TGTGCCAGCAGTCCAGGGATCCAAGGCGAGCAGTACTTC,CASSPGIQGEQYF
TRBJ2-3,TRBV7-3,.,.,TGTGCCAGCAGCTTAGGGCGGATCGGGTCCACAGATACGCAGTATTTT,CASSLGRIGSTDTQYF
TRBJ1-4,TRBV29-1,.,.,TGCAGCGTTGGCGAGATGAGTAATGAAAAACTGTTTTTT,CSVGEMSNEKLFF
TRBJ1-5,TRBV6-2/TRBV6-3,.,.,TGTGCCAGCAGTACTCTTGCACAGGGACGGTCTCAGCCCCAGCATTTT,CASSTLAQGRSQPQHF
TRBJ2-7,TRBV27,TRBD1,.,TGTGCCAGCTCCCTTCGGGACAGGTACGAGCAGTACTTC,CASSLRDRYEQYF
TRBJ1-4,TRBV7-2,.,.,TGTGCCAGCAGCTTGTTGGGGCATAATGAAAAACTGTTTTTT,CASSLLGHNEKLFF
TRBJ2-1,TRBV2,.,.,TGTGCCAGCACCTCCTCACCGGATGAGCAGTTCTTC,CASTSSPDEQFF
TRBJ2-1,TRBV7-9,TRBD2,.,TGTGCCAGCACCTTCGGACTAGCGGCCTACAATGAGCAGTTCTTC,CASTFGLAAYNEQFF
TRBJ1-2,TRBV7-2,TRBD1,.,TGTGCCAGCAGCTTAGGAGGGACAGGGACGAGATATGGCTACACCTTC,CASSLGGTGTRYGYTF
TRBJ2-1,TRBV19,.,.,TGTGCCAGTAGAGGTGGAGCGGGCCTCTCCTACAATGAGCAGTTCTTC,CASRGGAGLSYNEQFF
TRBJ2-2,TRBV2,.,.,TGTGCCAGCAGTCCGGGCAGACGCGGCACCGGGGAGCTGTTTTTT,CASSPGRRGTGELFF
TRBJ2-2,TRBV2,.,.,TGTGCCTCGGGGCTAGCGTTGGCCGGGGAGCTGTTTTTT,CASGLALAGELFF
TRBJ1-1,TRBV5-6,TRBD1,.,TGTGCCAGCAGCTTAACAGGGGAATGGATGAACACTGAAGCTTTCTTT,CASSLTGEWMNTEAFF
TRBJ2-7,TRBV5-1,TRBD1,.,TGCGCCAGCAGCGGAGGGACAGGGATTACCTACGAGCAGTACTTC,CASSGGTGITYEQYF
TRBJ2-1,TRBV28,.,.,TGTGCCAGCAGTTTGACTGGACGGGGCGAGCAGTTCTTC,CASSLTGRGEQFF
TRBJ2-1,TRBV9,.,.,TGTGCCAGCAGCGTAGCGGGGGCCCGCTCCTACAATGAGCAGTTCTTC,CASSVAGARSYNEQFF
TRBJ2-6,TRBV27,.,once,TGTGCCAGCAGTTTACGGGCCTCTGGGGCCAACGTCCTGACTTTC,CASSLRASGANVLTF
TRBJ2-5,TRBV6-6,.,.,TGTGCCAGCAGCATTCTAGAGGCGATGACCCAGTACTTC,CASSILEAMTQYF
TRBJ2-4,TRBV28,.,.,TGTGCCAGCAGTTTATGGGGAAGGACTACATCTAAAAACATTCAGTACTTC,CASSLWGRTTSKNIQYF
TRBJ1-5,TRBV6-2/TRBV6-3,TRBD1,once,TGTGCCAGCAGCCGCCTACGTACAGGGGGTGTTAATCAGCCCCAGCATTTT,CASSRLRTGGVNQPQHF
TRBJ2-1,TRBV7-3,.,.,TGTGCCAGCAGCTTAAGTTCCTACAATGAGCAGTTCTTC,CASSLSSYNEQFF